This T cell receptor beta chain was sequenced for a study of control samples from healthy donors and cancer patients. Using immunoSEQ multiplex PCR, the repertoire was profiled, and TCRdb retains in-frame clones only, with some absent. The sample carries some 80,000 clones, over 85% recorded once. This TCR came from a man aged 45-65 years in good health. The sample taken for sequencing was blood.

The CDR3 coding sequence is TGTGCCAGCAGCTCCAGACTTGCGGCGAACACCGGGGAGCTGTTTTTT. This translates into CASSSRLAANTGELFF. V and J are TRBV7-8 and TRBJ2-2; D is ambiguous. Germline assignment: CDR1 SGHVS and CDR2 FQNEAQ. The ends were cut back, 4 bases at V and 0 bases at J, with 12 bases in the middle. The CDR3 extends over 16 amino acids.